These T cell receptor beta chains were read from a single sample in a study of blood T cell repertoires in COVID-19. TCRdb's copy holds only in-frame clones and misses some; the assay was immunoSEQ multiplex PCR. The table lists 140,000 to 150,000 clones, about 80% of them singletons. Sample: peripheral blood. Receptors originate from a man aged 65 to 79 who had recovered from COVID-19. Each CDR3 is given with its conserved first and last residue. The order of the fields is clone size, D gene, V gene, CDR3 length, J gene, CDR3 DNA, CDR3 protein. D genes are given only for firm matches. Where a row states a size, it is once, few, many or the class of an expanded clone; other rows omit it.

NA	TRBD1	TRBV7-9	15	TRBJ1-5	TGTGCCAGCAGCCCGACAGGGAGTAGCAATCAGCCCCAGCATTTT	CASSPTGSSNQPQHF
NA	NA	TRBV4-2	17	TRBJ2-1	TGTGCCAGCAGCCAAGAGACCAAGGCTAGCTCCTACAATGAGCAGTTCTTC	CASSQETKASSYNEQFF
NA	TRBD2	TRBV6-5	12	TRBJ2-7	TGTGCCAGCAGGCGGGAGGGGAACGAGCAGTACTTC	CASRREGNEQYF
NA	NA	TRBV10-2	15	TRBJ2-7	TGCGCCAGCAGCGACAGGACGGGTGGTTCCTACGAGCAGTACTTC	CASSDRTGGSYEQYF
NA	TRBD2	TRBV7-6	17	TRBJ2-1	TGTGCCAGCAGCTTAGAGGTTCCTAGCGGGAGATCCAATGAGCAGTTCTTC	CASSLEVPSGRSNEQFF
once	TRBD1	TRBV5-1	13	TRBJ2-7	TGCGCCAGCAGCCCGGACAGGTTTAACGAGCAGTACTTC	CASSPDRFNEQYF
NA	NA	TRBV6-2/TRBV6-3	13	TRBJ2-5	TGTGCCAGCAGTTACGGGCAGCAAGAGACCCAGTACTTC	CASSYGQQETQYF
NA	TRBD2	TRBV19	17	TRBJ2-2	TGTGCCAGTATTCCGGGACTAGCGGGAGAATCAGCCGGGGAGCTGTTTTTT	CASIPGLAGESAGELFF
many	TRBD1	TRBV15	15	TRBJ2-1	TGTGCCACCAGCAGCCAGACAGGGACCTACAATGAGCAGTTCTTC	CATSSQTGTYNEQFF
NA	TRBD1	TRBV19	15	TRBJ1-1	TGTGCCAGTTCCACAGGGGGCGAGGTGAACACTGAAGCTTTCTTT	CASSTGGEVNTEAFF
NA	NA	TRBV7-2	15	TRBJ2-1	TGTGCCAGCAGCTCTCTTAAGGGGGTCTACAATGAGCAGTTCTTC	CASSSLKGVYNEQFF
NA	NA	TRBV3-1/TRBV3-2	14	TRBJ2-1	TGTGCCAGCAGCCAAGATGGGCCTAACAATGAGCAGTTCTTC	CASSQDGPNNEQFF
NA	TRBD1	TRBV5-4	16	TRBJ2-2	TGTGCCAGCAGCTTGGACAACAGGGGGCTTGGCGGGGAGCTGTTTTTT	CASSLDNRGLGGELFF
NA	TRBD2	TRBV5-6	18	TRBJ2-3	TGTGCCAGCAGCGTACGACTAGCGGGAGGGTACGGCACAGATACGCAGTATTTT	CASSVRLAGGYGTDTQYF
NA	NA	TRBV5-1	16	TRBJ2-1	TGCGCCAGCAGCTTGGTAGTGACAGTGGGCTACAATGAGCAGTTCTTC	CASSLVVTVGYNEQFF
NA	TRBD2	TRBV5-4	16	TRBJ2-1	TGTGCCAGCAGCTTGGGGGGACTAGCGGGATTCAATGAGCAGTTCTTC	CASSLGGLAGFNEQFF
few	TRBD1	TRBV19	17	TRBJ1-5	TGTGCCAGTAGTATATCTGGACAGGGAGAGCGCAATCAGCCCCAGCATTTT	CASSISGQGERNQPQHF
NA	NA	TRBV19	14	TRBJ1-1	TGTGCCAGCACCGGAGGAGGGGGGGGCACTGAAGCTTTCTTT	CASTGGGGGTEAFF
NA	NA	TRBV7-9	15	TRBJ2-7	TGTGCCAGCAGCTCCTCAACAGGTTTATCCTACGAGCAGTACTTC	CASSSSTGLSYEQYF
NA	TRBD2	TRBV19	20	TRBJ2-6	TGTGCCAGTAGTACGCCGGGGAGCGGGAGGCCCACCTCTGGGGCCAACGTCCTGACTTTC	CASSTPGSGRPTSGANVLTF
NA	TRBD2	TRBV5-1	17	TRBJ2-1	TGCGCCAGCAGCTGGGGTAGCGGGAGGAGCTCCTACAATGAGCAGTTCTTC	CASSWGSGRSSYNEQFF
NA	TRBD1	TRBV4-3	16	TRBJ1-3	TGCGCCAGCAGCCGAGAACAGGGGGCGCCGGGAAACACCATATATTTT	CASSREQGAPGNTIYF
NA	TRBD1	TRBV5-4	16	TRBJ1-2	TGTGCCAGCAGCTTCCCCGGGACAGGGATGTTAGGAGGCTACACCTTC	CASSFPGTGMLGGYTF
NA	TRBD1	TRBV7-2	15	TRBJ2-4	TGTGCCAGCAGCTCTCCGGGACAGGGGGGGAACATTCAGTACTTC	CASSSPGQGGNIQYF
once	NA	TRBV16	18	TRBJ2-1	TGTGCCAGCAGCCAATCGGGGTCAGGGGGGAGCTCCTACAATGAGCAGTTCTTC	CASSQSGSGGSSYNEQFF
NA	TRBD2	TRBV23-1	17	TRBJ2-2	TGCGCCAGCCTTCCCTTTCTAGCGGGAGAAGGCACCGGGGAGCTGTTTTTT	CASLPFLAGEGTGELFF
NA	NA	TRBV4-3	15	TRBJ1-4	TGCGCCAGCAGCCGCAAGGCAGGTAGTAATGAAAAACTGTTTTTT	CASSRKAGSNEKLFF
once	NA	TRBV4-2	15	TRBJ2-3	TGTGCCAGCAGCCCAGGACTACTCAGCACAGATACGCAGTATTTT	CASSPGLLSTDTQYF
NA	NA	TRBV14	13	TRBJ2-7	TGTGCCAGCAGCGCGAAGAAAAACAGCGAGCAGTACTTC	CASSAKKNSEQYF
few	NA	TRBV30	16	TRBJ2-1	TGTGCCTGGGTAAAGGGAGACAGGAGCTCCTACAATGAGCAGTTCTTC	CAWVKGDRSSYNEQFF
NA	TRBD1	TRBV5-1	16	TRBJ2-7	TGCGCCAGCAGCTTGGATGGACAGGGGGCAGGGTACGAGCAGTACTTC	CASSLDGQGAGYEQYF
NA	NA	TRBV6-5	14	TRBJ1-1	TGTGCCAGCAGTTACTCGGAAGGGAGGACTGAAGCTTTCTTT	CASSYSEGRTEAFF
NA	TRBD2	TRBV30	14	TRBJ2-1	TGTGCCCGCGACGCCGGGACTAGCTTGGTCGAGCAGTTCTTC	CARDAGTSLVEQFF